The following is a T cell receptor beta chain sequence with its context. The antigen is unknown. The germline gives CDR1 SGHRS, CDR2 YFSETQ. This CDR3 comprises 15 residues. With 0 bases removed from V and 5 bases from J, the gap between germline ends came to 14 bases. This sample was included in a study of circulating and synovial CD4+ cells in juvenile arthritis. Clones were sequenced by immunoSEQ multiplex PCR, and TCRdb holds only the in-frame ones, with some missing. The sample contains tens of thousands of clones, just under 95% of which appear only once. Study-wide results and caveats: Circulating pathogenic-like lymphocytes shared a substantially higher fraction of CDR3 sequences with synovium than bulk blood.

Sequencing was performed on CD4+ T cells from blood. The receptor comes from a human donor with juvenile idiopathic arthritis. This rearrangement joins TRBV5-1 to TRBJ2-5; a weak D match, TRBD1 (5 bases). The DNA for the CDR3 is TGCGCCAGCAGCTTGGGGGGTGAGAAGGGGGAGACCCAGTACTTC. Its protein product is CASSLGGEKGETQYF.